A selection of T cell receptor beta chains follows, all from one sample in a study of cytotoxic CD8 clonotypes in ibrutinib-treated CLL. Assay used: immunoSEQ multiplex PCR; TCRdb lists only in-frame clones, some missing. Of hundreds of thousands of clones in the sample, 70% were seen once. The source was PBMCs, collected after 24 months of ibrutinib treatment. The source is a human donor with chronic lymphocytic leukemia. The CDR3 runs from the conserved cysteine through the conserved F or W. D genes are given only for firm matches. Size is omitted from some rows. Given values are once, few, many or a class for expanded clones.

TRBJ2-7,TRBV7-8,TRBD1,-,TGTGCCAGCAGCTCGGACAGGTTCTACGAGCAGTACTTC,CASSSDRFYEQYF
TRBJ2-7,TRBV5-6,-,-,TGTGCCAGCAGCCCGAGCCTAGCTCAGGAGGAGCAGTACTTC,CASSPSLAQEEQYF
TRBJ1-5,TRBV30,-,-,TGTGCCTGGAGTGTGCCTGGGACTTTAAATCAGCCCCAGCATTTT,CAWSVPGTLNQPQHF
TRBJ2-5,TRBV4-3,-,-,TGCGCCAGCAGCCAAGACGTCGCGGCTTGGGAGACCCAGTACTTC,CASSQDVAAWETQYF
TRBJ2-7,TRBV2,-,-,TGTGCCAGCAGTGAGGGCCGGGAATTGGGCGCTTACGAGCAGTACTTC,CASSEGRELGAYEQYF
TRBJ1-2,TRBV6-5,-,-,TGTGCCAGCAGTTCCGTCGGGACGGATGGCTATACCTTC,CASSSVGTDGYTF
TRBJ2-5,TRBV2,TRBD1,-,TGTGCCAGCACCAGGGACAGCCCTACCCAAGAGACCCAGTACTTC,CASTRDSPTQETQYF
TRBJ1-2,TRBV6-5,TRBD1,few,TGTGCCAGCAGCTCCCCAGGGGGCCCCTATGGCTACACCTTC,CASSSPGGPYGYTF
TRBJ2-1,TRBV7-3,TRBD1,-,TGTGCCAGCAGCCCCGGGACAGGGGAGAACAATGAGCAGTTCTTC,CASSPGTGENNEQFF
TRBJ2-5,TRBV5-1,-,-,TGCGCCAGCAGCTCAGGGAAGCGTGAGACCCAGTACTTC,CASSSGKRETQYF
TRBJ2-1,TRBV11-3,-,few,TGTGCCAGCAGCTTAGCGGGTCAGGGGACTGAGCAGTTCTTC,CASSLAGQGTEQFF
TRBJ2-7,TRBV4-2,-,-,TGTGCCAGCAGCCTAGAGGGGGTGGCAGAAACATTCTACGAGCAGTACTTC,CASSLEGVAETFYEQYF